One sample yielded the 15 T cell receptor beta chains listed below, sequenced in a study of blood T cell repertoires in COVID-19. The assay was immunoSEQ multiplex PCR, and TCRdb's table has in-frame clones only and misses some. This sample carries 110,000 to 150,000 clones, approximately 80% of them seen once, and the ten largest clones take approximately 1.6%. Material for sequencing was PBMCs or T cells enriched from blood (not recorded which). These receptors originate from a young woman who had been exposed to COVID-19.

The chain combines TRBV7-8 with TRBJ2-7; a weak D match, TRBD1 (6 bases). Trimming took off 5 bases at V and 5 bases at J, with 10 bases between the two ends. The germline gives CDR1 SGHVS, CDR2 FQNEAQ. The CDR3 sequence is 12 residues long. The chain's CDR3 is CASSRRTDEQYF. In DNA form, the CDR3 reads TGTGCCAGCAGCCGGCGGACAGACGAGCAGTACTTC.

CDR3 in amino acids: CASSSGGTEAFF. In nucleotides, the CDR3 is TGTGCCAGCAGTTCGGGGGGGACTGAAGCTTTCTTT. The rearrangement uses TRBV12-3 or TRBV12-4 and TRBJ1-1, with D tentatively TRBD1 (5 bases). The V end lost 4 bases, the J end lost 5 bases, and 8 bases lay between the germline ends. The CDR3 runs 12 residues.

This chain links TRBV24-1 with TRBJ2-2, with 8 nucleotides matching TRBD1. CDR3 length equals 17 residues. Trimming took 0 bases from V and 1 from J; bases not matched to a gene: 3. The germline V gene encodes CDR1 KGHDR and CDR2 SFDVKD. CDR3 residues: CATSDLFGTGNTGELFF. The DNA of the CDR3 is TGTGCCACCAGTGATTTGTTCGGGACAGGGAACACCGGGGAGCTGTTTTTT.

V and J are TRBV7-9 and TRBJ1-2; a weak D match, TRBD1 (5 bases). CDR1 and CDR2 from the germline V gene are SEHNR and FQNEAQ (reference sequence). The CDR3 contains 14 residues. Trimming cost V 0 bases and J 8 bases, with 13 bases left between them. The CDR3, as DNA: TGTGCCAGCAGCTTAGCCCATCGGGACTTCGGCTACACCTTC. Residues: CASSLAHRDFGYTF.

The chain joins TRBV7-3 to TRBJ1-1; possibly TRBD1 for D (5 bases). The CDR3 runs to 15 residues. Germline loops: CDR1 SGHTA, CDR2 FQGTGA. Between the trimmed V and J ends, which lost 0 bases and 3 bases, there was a span of 11 bases. Written as DNA, the CDR3 is TGTGCCAGCAGCTTAACGAGATGGGGGGACACTGAAGCTTTCTTT. Its protein is CASSLTRWGDTEAFF.

This clone has only a few counts. This chain connects TRBV27 to TRBJ2-3; 7 bases align to TRBD1. CDR1 is MNHEY, CDR2 SMNVEV, per germline (reference sequence). The CDR3 totals 13 residues. Losses at the gene ends were 6 bases for V and 4 bases for J; bases not matched to a gene: 4. The chain's CDR3 is CASRLQGADTQYF. Written as DNA, the CDR3 is TGTGCCAGCAGGTTGCAGGGGGCAGATACGCAGTATTTT.

V and J are TRBV7-2 and TRBJ2-3, with D perhaps matching TRBD2 (6 bases). With 7 bases removed from V and 2 bases from J, the gap between germline ends came to 10 bases. The V gene's germline CDR1 is SGHTA and CDR2 FQGNSA. The CDR3 runs 13 residues. The CDR3 DNA reads as TGTGCCAGCACCGGGAGTTACACAGATACGCAGTATTTT. Protein product: CASTGSYTDTQYF. Full variable domain (outside the CDR3, taken from reference TRBV7-2 and TRBJ2-3): GAGVSQSPSNKVTEKGKDVELRCDPISGHTALYWYRQSLGQGLEFLIYFQGNSAPDKSGLPSDRFSAERTGGSVSTLTIQRTQQEDSAVYLCASTGSYTDTQYFGPGTRLTVL.

This clone was recorded only once. J is TRBJ1-5 and V is TRBV10-3; D remains unclear. CDR1 ENHRY and CDR2 SYGVKD come from the germline V gene. Between the trimmed V and J ends, which lost 6 bases and 4 bases, there was a span of 10 bases. The CDR3 consists of 13 residues. The CDR3 protein is CAIRPTGNQPQHF. In DNA form, the CDR3 reads TGTGCCATCAGGCCGACTGGGAATCAGCCCCAGCATTTT.

The table lists this clone with a count of one. This chain joins TRBV28 and TRBJ1-2; 8 nucleotides match TRBD1. The trim removed 3 bases at V and 7 bases at J, leaving 7 bases unmatched. Germline assignment: CDR1 MDHEN and CDR2 SYDVKM. This CDR3 spans 14 amino acids. The CDR3 DNA reads TGTGCCAGCAGTTTTATAGACAGGGGAGGTGGCTACACCTTC. It codes for CASSFIDRGGGYTF.

The rearrangement uses TRBV13 and TRBJ1-6; possibly TRBD1 for D (5 bases). With 0 bases removed from V and 4 bases from J, the gap between germline ends came to 10 bases. The CDR3 length is 16 residues. CDR1 and CDR2 (germline): PRHDT, FYEKMQ (reference sequence). The CDR3 loop reads CASSLGTASYNSPLHF. CDR3 in DNA: TGTGCCAGCAGCTTAGGGACAGCAAGTTATAATTCACCCCTCCACTTT.

This clone was observed once. This chain connects TRBV5-1 to TRBJ2-7; TRBD2 matches 16 bases. V lost 3 bases and J lost 0; bases outside the gene matches: 3. This CDR3 comprises 17 residues. The germline V gene encodes CDR1 SGHRS and CDR2 YFSETQ. This CDR3 reads CASSWGLAGGYSYEQYF. The CDR3 bases are TGCGCCAGCAGCTGGGGACTAGCGGGAGGGTACTCCTACGAGCAGTACTTC.

The chain recombines TRBV2 with TRBJ1-1, with 7 positions matching TRBD1. The length of the CDR3 is 13 residues. CDR1 is SNHLY and CDR2 is FYNNEI in the germline V gene. After removal of 9 bases from V and 2 bases from J, the junction contained 6 bases not matched to a gene. CDR3 sequence (DNA): TGTGCCAGGAGGGGGACAGCCAACACTGAAGCTTTCTTT. Protein sequence: CARRGTANTEAFF.

The sample holds one count of this clone. This sequence joins TRBV25-1 and TRBJ1-6; 9 nucleotides agree with TRBD1. The CDR3 contains 13 residues. Germline CDR1 reads MGHDK; CDR2 reads SYGVNS. With V trimmed by 6 bases and J by 9 bases, 3 bases remained unmatched. The CDR3 nucleotides read TGTGCCAGCAGAGGGACAGGGTCTTCACCCCTCCACTTT. Translated: CASRGTGSSPLHF.

This chain uses TRBV27 with TRBJ1-6; a possible D gene is TRBD1 (5 bases). The CDR3 has 14 amino acids. V shed 3 bases and J shed 5 bases, with 8 bases lying between them. Germline V gene sequence: CDR1 MNHEY, CDR2 SMNVEV (reference sequence). In DNA, the CDR3 is TGTGCCAGCAGTTTTTTGACAGATAATTCACCCCTCCACTTT. This sequence encodes CASSFLTDNSPLHF.

The chain is built from TRBV19 and TRBJ2-2; D is undetermined. Germline V lookup: CDR1 LNHDA, CDR2 SQIVND (reference sequence). Trimming pared 3 bases from V and 8 bases from J, leaving 19 bases between. The CDR3 consists of 16 residues. The CDR3 loop reads CASSIDSGPMSGELFF. Written as DNA, the CDR3 is TGTGCCAGTAGTATTGATTCGGGTCCTATGTCGGGGGAGCTGTTTTTT.